This T cell receptor beta chain appears in the sequencing data of a study of human T cells and chemical hapten exposure. Overall study: For sensitization, 2% DPC was applied to a roughly 2 cm by roughly 2 cm patch of upper inner arm skin. The study lasted roughly 26 weeks, and patients were dosed weekly with diphenylcyclopropenone on the scalp throughout. Chiefly women, the patients showed alopecia areata, totalis or universalis.

TCRdb re-derived calls from the RACE reads in MiXCR, one entry per CDR3 protein. The repertoire has about 120,000 distinct CDR3 sequences, roughly 10% of them found once; the top ten carry 2.4%. This clonotype appeared many times. Per the germline V gene, CDR1 is SGHDT and CDR2 is YYEEEE. The CDR3 extends over 14 amino acids. The V gene lost 0 bases and the J gene lost 2 bases, with 9 bases spanning the gap. The sample's time point: patch test 3, about 24 weeks after DPC sensitization. Treatment reported: therapeutic diphenylcyclopropenone sensitization with weekly scalp DPC. The chain links TRBV5-6 to TRBJ2-7; no firm D call. The source was whole blood, collected in connection with sensitization to the hapten diphenylcyclopropenone (DPC). The TCR sequence derives from a woman aged 45-60 years with alopecia areata. Some clones in this sample may be carry-over from other donors' samples. The chain's CDR3 is CASSLDARAYEQYF. The CDR3 DNA follows: TGTGCCAGCAGCTTGGATGCCAGAGCCTACGAGCAGTACTTC. The whole variable domain, remainder taken from reference TRBV5-6 and TRBJ2-7, is DAGVTQSPTHLIKTRGQQVTLRCSPKSGHDTVSWYQQALGQGPQFIFQYYEEEERQRGNFPDRFSGHQFPNYSSELNVNALLLGDSALYLCASSLDARAYEQYFGPGTRLTVT.